The next 18 T cell receptor beta chains were all read from a single sample in a study of response to subunit inactivated influenza vaccine. A single record per CDR3 protein comes from TCRdb applying MiXCR to the RT-PCR reads. The sample yields roughly 550,000 distinct CDR3 sequences, under 25% seen once. This sample also appeared in a second study, on T cells expressing NK-cell markers. From that paper: 5'RACE template switching built TCR beta cDNA with unique molecular identifiers.

Sequencing was performed on CD4+ T cells sorted from PBMCs, taken 11 to 12 days after vaccination. The receptor source for this set is a man aged 45-60 years who received an inactivated influenza vaccine.

In its sample, this clonotype was seen many times. The rearrangement links TRBV5-5 to TRBJ2-5; D remains unclear. Trimming pared 1 base from V and 2 bases from J, leaving 6 bases between. Per germline, CDR1 SGHKS and CDR2 YYEKEE (reference sequence). The CDR3 has 13 amino acids. DNA for the CDR3: TGTGCCAGCAGCTTGTCCCTACAAGAGACCCAGTACTTC. Protein: CASSLSLQETQYF.

Only a few counts were recorded for this clonotype. The chain uses TRBV7-2 and TRBJ2-1; the match to TRBD1 covers 11 bases. This CDR3 spans 15 amino acids. CDR1 SGHTA and CDR2 FQGNSA come from the germline V gene. Germline trimming cut 1 base from V and 8 bases from J; bases unmatched to any gene: 4. In DNA, the CDR3 is TGTGCCAGCAGCTTAGGGACAGGGGGCCGCGATGAGCAGTTCTTC. The encoded protein is CASSLGTGGRDEQFF.

The V and J genes are TRBV5-1 and TRBJ2-3; 9 nucleotides align to TRBD1. Unmatched junction bases numbered 7, after V lost 8 bases and J lost 3 bases. This CDR3 contains 14 residues. Germline CDR1 and CDR2: SGHRS and YFSETQ. CDR3: CASQLGQGTDTQYF. As DNA, the CDR3 is TGCGCCAGTCAGCTAGGACAGGGGACAGATACGCAGTATTTT.

The V gene is TRBV6-5, the J gene TRBJ2-7; maybe TRBD1 (7 bases). V gave up 2 bases and J gave up 5 bases, with 13 bases separating them. Germline V gives CDR1 MNHEY, CDR2 SVGAGI. The CDR3 is 14 residues long. The CDR3 reads CASSYRGRGDEQYF. The CDR3 DNA follows: TGTGCCAGCAGTTACCGGGGCAGGGGGGACGAGCAGTACTTC.

This clonotype was seen a few times. The J gene is TRBJ2-7, the V gene TRBV7-2; tentatively, D is TRBD1 (5 bases). Germline loops: CDR1 SGHTA, CDR2 FQGNSA. The CDR3 consists of 14 residues. Trimming removed 1 base at V and 6 bases at J, with 13 bases between. CDR3 amino acids: CASSLGQKGSEQYF. As DNA, the CDR3 is TGTGCCAGCAGCTTAGGACAGAAAGGTAGCGAGCAGTACTTC.

This chain links TRBV11-3 with TRBJ2-1; D may be TRBD2 (5 bases). V was shortened by 1 base and J by 9 bases, with 13 bases between the two germline ends. Germline V lookup: CDR1 SGHNT, CDR2 YENEEA. The CDR3 contains 14 residues. In DNA, the CDR3 is TGTGCCAGCAGCTTAGTTCACGGAAGCGGTGAGCAGTTCTTC. This translates into CASSLVHGSGEQFF. Combining the CDR3 with reference TRBV11-3 and TRBJ2-1 gives the whole variable domain EAGVVQSPRYKIIEKKQPVAFWCNPISGHNTLYWYLQNLGQGPELLIRYENEEAVDDSQLPKDRFSAERLKGVDSTLKIQPAELGDSAVYLCASSLVHGSGEQFFGPGTRLTVL.

This clonotype was observed a few times. V gene TRBV7-8 combines with J gene TRBJ2-3; 9 bases align to TRBD2. This CDR3 is 14 amino acids long. Germline lookup yields CDR1 SGHVS and CDR2 FQNEAQ. The ends lost 2 bases at V and 10 bases at J; junction bases unmatched: 7. The CDR3 DNA sequence: TGTGCCAGCAGCTTATTCGCAGCGGGGGGTTCGCAGTATTTT. Protein product: CASSLFAAGGSQYF.

Only a few counts were recorded for this clonotype. The chain employs TRBV5-1 and TRBJ1-1; TRBD1 matches at 7 bases. Per germline, CDR1 SGHRS and CDR2 YFSETQ. The trim removed 0 bases at V and 5 bases at J, leaving 16 bases unmatched. The CDR3 length is 18 residues. The CDR3 loop reads CASSLGPTGLIRGTEAFF. DNA of the CDR3: TGCGCCAGCAGCTTGGGGCCGACAGGGCTGATTAGAGGGACTGAAGCTTTCTTT.

Comments on this clonotype: At one boundary the junction diverges from the germline segment, which might be a read error. The chain recombines TRBV5-1 with TRBJ2-1; unclear D gene. Germline V lookup: CDR1 SGHRS, CDR2 YFSETQ. The CDR3 is made up of 14 amino acids. This chain's CDR3 is CACRSLSSYNEQFF. CDR3 nucleotide sequence: TGCGCCTGCAGGAGCTTAAGCTCCTACAATGAGCAGTTCTTC. The full variable domain, completed using reference TRBV5-1 and TRBJ2-1, is KAGVTQTPRYLIKTRGQQVTLSCSPISGHRSVSWYQQTPGQGLQFLFEYFSETQRNKGNFPGRFSGRQFSNSRSEMNVSTLELGDSALYLCACRSLSSYNEQFFGPGTRLTVL.

This clonotype has just a few counts. The V gene is TRBV24-1, the J gene TRBJ2-5, with TRBD2 matching 8 bases. The germline CDR1 and CDR2 sequences are KGHDR and SFDVKD. V shed 4 bases and J 7 bases; nucleotides not matched to a gene: 7. There are 14 residues in the CDR3. The CDR3 sequence is CATSDTGTRGTQYF. The CDR3 region has the DNA TGTGCCACCAGTGACACCGGGACTAGAGGGACCCAGTACTTC.

The chain is built from TRBV7-9 and TRBJ2-7; 12 positions agree with TRBD2. CDR1 and CDR2 (germline): SEHNR, FQNEAQ (reference sequence). This CDR3 is built from 14 residues. The trim removed 5 bases at V and 5 bases at J, leaving 4 bases unmatched. Here the CDR3 reads CASSTSGGPHEQYF. The CDR3 nucleotides read TGTGCCAGCAGCACTAGCGGGGGGCCCCACGAGCAGTACTTC.

The chain is built from TRBV29-1 and TRBJ2-1; maybe TRBD2 (5 bases). Trimming shortened V by 2 bases and J by 12 bases, and 14 bases separated the two germline ends. Germline V gene sequence: CDR1 SQVTM, CDR2 ANQGSEA. This CDR3 is 12 amino acids long. For the CDR3, the DNA is TGCAGCGTTGAAAGGACTCGCGGTCGGCAGTTCTTC. Translating it yields CSVERTRGRQFF.

A few counts support this clonotype. V is TRBV7-2 and J is TRBJ1-6; the match to TRBD1 covers 7 bases. Germline CDR1 reads SGHTA; CDR2 reads FQGNSA. The CDR3 runs 15 residues. V was clipped by 3 bases and J by 7 bases; unmatched bases: 6. CDR3 DNA: TGTGCCAGCAGCTTGGAAAAGACAGGGAATTCACCCCTCCACTTT. Translated: CASSLEKTGNSPLHF.

V is TRBV4-3 and J is TRBJ2-3; no clear D. Between the trimmed V and J ends, which lost 0 bases and 0 bases, there was a span of 4 bases. The CDR3 contains 14 residues. The germline V gene has CDR1 LGHNA and CDR2 YSLEER. CDR3 amino acids: CASSQDVSTDTQYF. The CDR3 nucleotides are TGCGCCAGCAGCCAAGATGTGAGCACAGATACGCAGTATTTT.

This chain connects TRBV6-2 or TRBV6-3 to TRBJ2-3; 10 bases line up with TRBD2. Trimming cost V 6 bases and J 2 bases; bases outside gene matches: 11. The CDR3 runs 17 residues. Germline lookup yields CDR1 MNHEY and CDR2 SVGEGT. The CDR3 coding sequence is TGTGCCAGCAGACGTCTAGGACTAGCGGATTCCACAGATACGCAGTATTTT. Protein sequence: CASRRLGLADSTDTQYF.

The sample holds a few counts of this clonotype. V usage is TRBV19 and J usage is TRBJ2-7; 7 bases fit TRBD1. Germline V lookup: CDR1 LNHDA, CDR2 SQIVND (reference sequence). The CDR3 length is 15 residues. V gave up 5 bases and J gave up 2 bases; unmatched junction bases: 9. The CDR3 sequence: CASSPHRDRAYEQYF. The CDR3 bases are TGTGCCAGTAGTCCTCACAGGGACAGAGCCTACGAGCAGTACTTC.

The chain carries TRBV2 and TRBJ2-2; D is unclear. Germline V gives CDR1 SNHLY, CDR2 FYNNEI. CDR3 length: 14 amino acids. Between the trimmed V and J ends, which lost 4 bases and 6 bases, there was a span of 12 bases. CDR3 sequence reads: CASSGGTEAGELFF. The CDR3 nucleotides read TGTGCCAGCAGTGGGGGAACAGAAGCCGGGGAGCTGTTTTTT.

The V gene is TRBV4-1, the J gene TRBJ2-5, with 8 bases lining up with TRBD2. The V and J ends lost 0 bases and 7 bases, in that order; junction bases with no gene match: 10. Germline V CDR1 and CDR2: MGHRA, YSYEKL. The CDR3 is 16 residues long. The CDR3 region has the DNA TGCGCCAGCAGCCAAGAAACCGGGAGGGTTGTGGGGACCCAGTACTTC. It is translated as CASSQETGRVVGTQYF.